This T cell receptor (beta chain) was identified during a study of blood T cell repertoires in COVID-19. In the study overall: COVID-19 samples collected from the United States, Italy and Spain covered acute and convalescent phases. T cells, B-cell-depleted T cells, or PBMCs supplied cDNA or gDNA.

Measured with immunoSEQ multiplex PCR; TCRdb has only the in-frame clones, and not every one. The sample carries about 28,000 clones, around nine tenths recorded once. This clone was observed once. The CDR3 is made up of 13 amino acids. Deletions cut 5 bases from V and 1 base from J, with 6 bases between. This receptor was taken from a human donor in a cohort sampled during active COVID-19. The V call is TRBV12-3 or TRBV12-4, the J call TRBJ1-3; perhaps TRBD1 as D (6 bases). The sequencing input was peripheral blood. The CDR3 sequence: CASSGTSGNTIYF. The CDR3 region has the DNA TGTGCCAGCAGTGGGACATCTGGAAACACCATATATTTT.